What follows are 13 T cell receptor beta chains derived from one specimen sequenced in a study of blood T cells in healthy people across ages. With a J-beta primer mix and a sample-barcoded 5' primer, a second PCR ran about 7 to 11 cycles. TCRdb processed the 5' RACE reads anew with MiXCR; each CDR3 protein has one entry. The table lists hundreds of thousands of distinct CDR3 sequences, 40% to 65% of them singletons, with approximately 13% in the top ten. The sequencing input was blood. The receptors come from a woman of 80 years or more in good health.

The chain employs TRBV20-1 and TRBJ2-1; unclear D gene. The CDR3 loop spans 15 amino acids. Germline V gene data show CDR1 as DFQATT and CDR2 as SNEGSKA (reference sequence). The V gene lost 0 bases and the J gene lost 6 bases, with 15 bases spanning the gap. The DNA of the CDR3 is TGCAGTGCTAGAGACCATCGGGTGGTGGGCAATGAGCAGTTCTTC. Translating it yields CSARDHRVVGNEQFF.

This clonotype was found a few times. The rearrangement joins TRBV18 to TRBJ2-7; TRBD1 matches 11 bases. The germline V gene encodes CDR1 KGHSH and CDR2 LQKENI. The CDR3 runs to 16 residues. Unmatched junction bases numbered 9, after V lost 5 bases and J lost 3 bases. The CDR3 sequence: CASSLLGQGAIYEQYF. CDR3 coding DNA: TGTGCCAGCTCATTATTAGGACAGGGGGCGATCTACGAGCAGTACTTC.

The chain links TRBV2 to TRBJ2-7, with TRBD1 matching 11 bases. V shed 6 bases and J 6 bases; nucleotides not matched to a gene: 4. The CDR3 runs to 13 residues. CDR1 and CDR2 (germline): SNHLY, FYNNEI. CDR3: CASRAGTGGEQYF. CDR3 DNA: TGTGCCAGCAGAGCCGGGACAGGGGGCGAGCAGTACTTC.

This clonotype appeared many times. J is TRBJ2-3 and V is TRBV27, with TRBD1 matching over 7 bases. Germline loops: CDR1 MNHEY, CDR2 SMNVEV (reference sequence). The CDR3 extends over 15 amino acids. V dropped 6 bases and J dropped 0; count of bases not matched to a gene: 6. DNA for the CDR3: TGTGCCAGCAGCCTAAACAGGGGTAGCACAGATACGCAGTATTTT. Protein: CASSLNRGSTDTQYF.

Details on this clonotype: Since a much larger clone is just one base distant, this may be a read error. This chain joins TRBV4-2 and TRBJ2-3; 11 bases match TRBD2. The CDR3 covers 16 residues. From germline, CDR1 is LGHNA and CDR2 YNFKEQ. J was trimmed by 4 bases and V by 1 base; bases with no gene match: 4. The CDR3 loop reads CASSQVAGGPSDTQYF. CDR3 DNA sequence: TGTGCCAGCAGCCAAGTAGCGGGAGGGCCGTCAGATACGCAGTATTTT.

This chain links TRBV5-1 with TRBJ1-3; D gene ambiguous. This CDR3 is 16 amino acids long. In germline, CDR1 is SGHRS, CDR2 YFSETQ. V was pared by 1 base and J by 1 base, with 12 bases between. The CDR3 loop is CASSLTLQDSGNTIYF. CDR3 sequence (DNA): TGCGCCAGCAGCTTGACGTTGCAGGATTCTGGAAACACCATATATTTT. Full variable domain (rest looked up from reference TRBV5-1 and TRBJ1-3): KAGVTQTPRYLIKTRGQQVTLSCSPISGHRSVSWYQQTPGQGLQFLFEYFSETQRNKGNFPGRFSGRQFSNSRSEMNVSTLELGDSALYLCASSLTLQDSGNTIYFGEGSWLTVV.

This clonotype has only a few counts. A much larger clone sits a single nucleotide away, making a read error possible. The rearrangement joins TRBV6-6 to TRBJ2-5, with 8 bases that match TRBD1. The CDR3 is 14 amino acids. Germline CDR1 is MNHNY and CDR2 is SVGAGI (reference sequence). CDR3 region: CASSDSDRGETQYF. In DNA, the CDR3 is TGTGCCAGCAGTGACTCAGACAGGGGAGAGACCCAGTACTTC.

Regarding this clonotype: The CDR3 carries no conserved terminal phenylalanine or tryptophan, so it likely arises from a read error. V is TRBV5-1 and J is TRBJ2-7, with 9 bases identical to TRBD1. V trimming: 4 bases; J trimming: 3 bases; junction bases outside the gene matches: 5. Germline CDR1 SGHRS, CDR2 YFSETQ. The CDR3 has 14 residues. CDR3 sequence: CASSIGQGSYEQYL. The CDR3 DNA follows: TGCGCCAGCAGCATCGGACAGGGGAGCTACGAGCAGTACTTA.

This clonotype was recorded a few times. This may be a read error, as it is one base from a much larger clone. The chain links TRBV29-1 to TRBJ2-5; D remains unclear. In germline, CDR1 is SQVTM, CDR2 ANQGSEA. The ends were cut back, 8 bases at V and 11 bases at J, with 21 bases in the middle. This CDR3 is 12 amino acids long. The CDR3 spells CSPVALKGEQYF. The CDR3 DNA is TGCAGCCCCGTGGCCCTGAAGGGTGAGCAGTACTTC.

This clonotype came up a few times. The chain links TRBV4-1 to TRBJ2-1, with TRBD2 matching over 11 bases. Matching the DNA end better, TRBJ2-7 makes the J call doubtful. The CDR3 is 16 amino acids. Per the germline V gene, CDR1 is MGHRA and CDR2 is YSYEKL. The CDR3: CASSQVTSGGAYEQYF. The CDR3 DNA is TGCGCCAGCAGCCAAGTAACTAGCGGGGGTGCCTACGAGCAGTACTTC.

This clonotype was detected a few times. The chain uses TRBV29-1 and TRBJ1-2; possible D gene TRBD1, 5 bases. Germline CDR1 reads SQVTM; CDR2 reads ANQGSEA. The CDR3 spans 11 residues. Trimming stripped 3 bases from V and 8 bases from J, with 10 bases between. The CDR3 DNA reads as TGCAGCGTTGAGAGGACAATCGGCTACACCTTC. Protein product: CSVERTIGYTF.

This clonotype was detected only once. One end of the junction does not line up with germline, which may come from a read error. CDR3 DNA sequence: TGTGCCAGCTCACCCAGTCCCGCATCGCCCCCCCACTTT. Its protein is CASSPSPASPPHF. J is TRBJ1-6 and V is TRBV14; D gene ambiguous. The CDR3 is 13 amino acids. CDR1 is SGHDN and CDR2 is FVKESK in the germline V gene.

This clonotype was observed a single time. This sequence joins TRBV6-5 and TRBJ2-5; no firm D call. TRBJ2-7 matches the DNA end more closely, so the J call is doubtful. CDR3 length equals 13 residues. CDR1 is MNHEY, CDR2 SVGAGI, per germline. CDR3 region: CASSYSVLGEQYF. CDR3 in DNA: TGTGCCAGCAGTTACTCGGTCTTGGGCGAGCAGTACTTC.